What follows describes a single T cell receptor (beta chain). This clonotype was counted a few times. Its cognate antigen has yet to be identified. The record has no base qualities; no much larger clone is one base away. The data were obtained in a study of early T cells in non-severe SARS-CoV-2 infection (dated by TCRdb to the early 2020s). For the wider study: Because TCR sequencing relied on bulk RNA taken from unsorted whole blood, pairing of alpha and beta chains was not possible. Findings and caveats that apply to the study as a whole: Matching against VDJdb was skewed toward anti-spike CD8 responses, likely underestimated virus-specific expansions, and missed private and CD4 specificities.

Receptors were amplified or captured by 5' RACE. The sample was run on a NextSeq 500. In the TCR library protocol, unique molecular identifiers were attached to individual cDNA molecules to correct for PCR bias and sequencing error. Both TCR alpha and beta chains were sequenced, and tight co-correlation was observed between alpha and beta sequence abundances in each sample. In the original analysis: V gene, J gene and CDR3 annotation of TCR sequences was performed with Decombinator V4. Expanded TCRs were defined as changing significantly between any two time points under a Poisson model with p below 0.0001. TCR abundances were normalised to the total number of TCRs sequenced per sample and expressed as counts per million. TRAV1-2 paired with TRAJ12, TRAJ20 or TRAJ33 defined MAIT TCRs, while TRAV10 paired with TRAJ18 defined iNKT TCRs. VDJdb, accessed 1 November 2021, was searched for CMV, EBV and SARS-CoV-2 annotated TCRs, excluding TCRs annotated for multiple antigens. TCRdb applied fastp at Q25 and MiXCR to the public reads, then kept only in-frame beta chains. Identical CDR3 protein sequences are pooled into one entry, listed with their most common genes and DNA. The V and J calls shown here were made by TCRdb, not taken from the authors' results. This sample lists about 55,000 distinct CDR3 sequences; about an eighth were detected once. The ten largest make up over 3% of the sample.

The CDR3 sequence holds 13 residues, the cysteine and phenylalanine included. The CDR3 DNA has 39 bases and is translated from base 1. Trimming takes 0 bases from V and 4 bases from J, and the germline ends sit 8 bases apart. The germline V gene specifies SGDLS as CDR1 and YYNGEE as CDR2. Set within a cohort of healthcare workers in London, UK, this nested case-control study involved weekly PCR testing of nasopharyngeal swabs along with blood sampling. Healthcare workers were recruited during the week of the UK lockdown, between 23 and 31 March 2020, and followed weekly for up to about 15 weeks. The receptor was isolated from an adult who was a healthcare worker with PCR-confirmed SARS-CoV-2 infection or an uninfected control (not recorded which). The sequence is built from TRBV9 and TRBJ2-7; matching of 6 bases hints at TRBD2 as the D gene. The sequencing input was whole blood. CDR3 loop: CASSVGLGYEQYF. The nucleotide sequence reads as follows: TGTGCCAGCAGCGTAGGACTAGGATACGAGCAGTACTTC.